These 18 T cell receptor beta chains were all obtained from the same sample, sequenced in a study of cytomegalovirus exposure and HLA in healthy donors (dated by TCRdb to about 2017). Libraries came from the immunoSEQ multiplex PCR assay. For the multiplex PCR, a mixture combining 60 forward primers for TCR Vbeta segments and 13 reverse primers for TCR Jbeta segments was used. TCRdb holds this immuneACCESS table with in-frame rearrangements only. Some clones are missing; in checked studies, unresolved V genes explain under half, and the rest has no known cause. In this sample the table shows some 130,000 clones, around 83% of which occur a single time. The biggest ten clones account for approximately 1.3% of the sample. Sequencing was done on a sample of PBMCs. The origin of the receptors is a male donor in good health and CMV-seropositive.

This chain links TRBV2 with TRBJ2-2; TRBD2 aligns across 9 bases. Trimming at V came to 4 bases and at J to 3 bases, leaving 3 bases not matched to a gene. This CDR3 comprises 15 residues. In germline, CDR1 is SNHLY, CDR2 FYNNEI. The CDR3 here is CASSGGLAYTGELFF. Written as DNA, the CDR3 is TGTGCCAGCAGTGGGGGACTAGCATACACCGGGGAGCTGTTTTTT.

The chain links TRBV21-1 to TRBJ1-2. TRBV21-1 is deemed a pseudogene. The CDR3 sequence is 15 residues long. Here the CDR3 DNA reads TGTGCCAGCAGCACGTCGCCGGGGTGCCATGGTGGCTACACCTTC. Translation gives CASSTSPGCHGGYTF.

The V call is TRBV5-5, the J call TRBJ1-5; D possibly corresponds to TRBD1 (5 bases). The CDR3 consists of 14 residues. In germline, CDR1 is SGHKS, CDR2 YYEKEE (reference sequence). Deletions cut 4 bases from V and 5 bases from J, with 13 bases between. This CDR3 is CASSHPGLDQPQHF. CDR3 nucleotide sequence: TGTGCCAGCAGCCACCCGGGACTTGATCAGCCCCAGCATTTT.

The rearrangement uses TRBV27 and TRBJ2-7; a possible D gene is TRBD2 (6 bases). Germline loops: CDR1 MNHEY, CDR2 SMNVEV (reference sequence). V lost 5 bases to trimming and J lost 7 bases, with 18 bases between them. CDR3 length: 14 amino acids. CDR3 in amino acids: CASSAGYQTREQYF. In DNA, the CDR3 is TGTGCCAGCAGTGCGGGATACCAAACTCGGGAGCAGTACTTC.

The chain has TRBV7-3 and TRBJ2-5; maybe TRBD2 (5 bases). CDR1 and CDR2 from the germline V gene are SGHTA and FQGTGA. The CDR3 has 16 residues. Trimming left V 2 bases short and J 6 bases short, with 19 bases between. The CDR3 is CASSLGVGDYQQTQYF. The DNA of the CDR3 is TGTGCCAGCAGCTTAGGAGTGGGAGATTATCAGCAGACCCAGTACTTC. The full variable domain, in which reference TRBV7-3 and TRBJ2-5 provide the parts outside the CDR3, is GAGVSQTPSNKVTEKGKYVELRCDPISGHTALYWYRQSLGQGPEFLIYFQGTGAADDSGLPNDRFFAVRPEGSVSTLKIQRTERGDSAVYLCASSLGVGDYQQTQYFGPGTRLLVL.

This chain connects TRBV6-1 to TRBJ2-5; no clear D gene. With 8 bases removed from V and 7 bases from J, the gap between germline ends came to 11 bases. This CDR3 contains 11 residues. Germline V gives CDR1 MNHNS, CDR2 SASEGT. This CDR3 reads CASGNSGTQYF. DNA of the CDR3: TGTGCCAGCGGCAATTCTGGGACCCAGTACTTC.

Concerning this clone itself: Compared with germline, one end of the junction differs, possibly owing to a read error. V usage is TRBV7-9 and J usage is TRBJ1-1; weak D call: TRBD1 (5 bases). CDR1 and CDR2 (germline): SEHNR, FQNEAQ (reference sequence). The CDR3 sequence is 14 residues long. CDR3 bases: TGTTCCAGCAGCTTAGCACAGGATGGCACTGAAGCTTTCTTT. Amino acids: CSSSLAQDGTEAFF.

This clone was seen a handful of times. This sequence joins TRBV7-3 and TRBJ1-6; D remains unclear. CDR3 length: 16 amino acids. Germline loops: CDR1 SGHTA, CDR2 FQGTGA. V gave up 5 bases and J gave up 10 bases, with 21 bases separating them. In DNA form, the CDR3 reads TGTGCCAGCAGCCTCACTGGATCAGGACTAGGGTCACCCCTCCACTTT. Encoded protein: CASSLTGSGLGSPLHF.

CDR3 sequence: CASSKRCKTGGQNEQFF. As DNA, the CDR3 is TGTGCCAGCAGCAAACGTTGTAAAACAGGGGGTCAGAATGAGCAGTTCTTC. The chain joins TRBV21-1 to TRBJ2-1; the D segment call TRBD1 is taken from the table without a DNA check. TRBV21-1 is deemed a pseudogene. The CDR3 is 17 residues long.

V is TRBV5-1 and J is TRBJ2-1; TRBD2 matches at 8 bases. Germline CDR1 is SGHRS and CDR2 is YFSETQ. The J segment lost 10 bases and the V segment lost 2 bases, leaving 2 bases of the junction unmatched. This CDR3 is built from 12 residues. The CDR3 spells CASSFGGAEQFF. Here the CDR3 DNA reads TGCGCCAGCAGCTTCGGGGGGGCCGAGCAGTTCTTC.

This clone is a singleton in its sample. The genes are TRBV2 and TRBJ1-1; possibly TRBD1 for D (6 bases). V was clipped by 4 bases and J by 1 base, with 7 bases between them. Germline loops: CDR1 SNHLY, CDR2 FYNNEI. The CDR3 covers 13 residues. The CDR3 nucleotides are TGTGCCAGCAGTGTGGGACAGAACACTGAAGCTTTCTTT. Encoded protein: CASSVGQNTEAFF. The whole variable domain, filled in from reference TRBV2 and TRBJ1-1, reads EPEVTQTPSHQVTQMGQEVILRCVPISNHLYFYWYRQILGQKVEFLVSFYNNEISEKSEIFDDQFSVERPDGSNFTLKIRSTKLEDSAMYFCASSVGQNTEAFFGQGTRLTVV.

The J gene is TRBJ1-2, the V gene TRBV7-3; D gene ambiguous. V was cut by 4 bases and J by 6 bases, with 12 bases left in between. CDR3 length: 13 residues. In germline, CDR1 is SGHTA, CDR2 FQGTGA. The CDR3 DNA reads as TGTGCCAGCAGCTCCTCGGCCGGGGATGGCTACACCTTC. Protein: CASSSSAGDGYTF.

Only one count was recorded for this clone. The V and J genes are TRBV9 and TRBJ2-3; 8 bases are shared with TRBD2. The germline CDR1 and CDR2 sequences are SGDLS and YYNGEE. J gave up 2 bases and V 4 bases, and 12 bases lay outside the gene matches. The CDR3 spans 17 residues. The CDR3 spells CASSYDYPGGVTDTQYF. The CDR3 nucleotides are TGTGCCAGCAGCTATGACTACCCGGGGGGGGTCACAGATACGCAGTATTTT.

This chain connects TRBV27 to TRBJ2-7; D not resolved. Trimming took 2 bases from V and 2 from J, leaving 7 bases between them. CDR1 is MNHEY and CDR2 is SMNVEV in the germline V gene (reference sequence). The CDR3 spans 13 residues. The CDR3 coding sequence is TGTGCCAGCAGTTTACGGTCTACCTACGAGCAGTACTTC. This sequence encodes CASSLRSTYEQYF.

With respect to this clone: One end of the junction varies from germline; a read error may be responsible. V is TRBV7-7 and J is TRBJ2-5; TRBD2 aligns across 12 bases. The V gene's germline CDR1 is SSHAT and CDR2 FNYEAQ (reference sequence). The CDR3 is made up of 16 amino acids. Written as DNA, the CDR3 is TGTGCTAGCAGCTTAGCGCTAGCGGGGGGGCTAGAGACCCAGTACTTC. Translating gives CASSLALAGGLETQYF.

This clone was counted a few times. This chain links TRBV2 with TRBJ1-6, with 10 bases aligning to TRBD1. Trimming at V came to 4 bases and at J to 10 bases, leaving 4 bases not matched to a gene. Germline lookup yields CDR1 SNHLY and CDR2 FYNNEI. This CDR3 has 14 residues. The chain's CDR3 is CASSGDRGWSPLHF. The CDR3, as DNA: TGTGCCAGCAGTGGGGACAGGGGATGGTCACCCCTCCACTTT.

The rearrangement links TRBV27 to TRBJ1-2; 12 bases are shared with TRBD1. Per the germline V gene, CDR1 is MNHEY and CDR2 is SMNVEV (reference sequence). V dropped 6 bases and J dropped 4; count of bases not matched to a gene: 6. The CDR3 totals 15 residues. CDR3 sequence (DNA): TGTGCCAGCAGCTGGGACAGGGGGCTCCTCTATGGCTACACCTTC. It translates to CASSWDRGLLYGYTF.

V is TRBV7-2 and J is TRBJ1-1; 9 positions match TRBD1. This CDR3 is 14 amino acids long. The V gene end was trimmed by 5 bases and the J gene end by 1 base; junction bases not matched to a gene: 2. Germline CDR1 SGHTA, CDR2 FQGNSA. Here the CDR3 DNA reads TGTGCCAGCAGCGAGGGACAGGGGAACACTGAAGCTTTCTTT. Translated, it gives CASSEGQGNTEAFF.